These 27 T cell receptor beta chains came from one sample sequenced in a study of blood T cell repertoires in COVID-19. Sequencing was performed with immunoSEQ multiplex PCR; in TCRdb, only in-frame clones are kept and a portion is missing. The sample includes some 100,000 clones, 84% of them seen just once. The sample was peripheral blood. These receptors were obtained from a woman aged 50 to 60 with acute or convalescent COVID-19.

The chain combines TRBV11-2 with TRBJ2-2; D is undetermined. V was trimmed by 7 bases and J by 1 base, leaving 13 bases between them. The CDR3 loop spans 15 amino acids. From germline, CDR1 is SGHAT and CDR2 FQNNGV. CDR3: CASTPYSVNTGELFF. The CDR3 DNA reads TGTGCCAGCACCCCTTATTCCGTGAACACCGGGGAGCTGTTTTTT.

This clone has a handful of counts. V usage is TRBV7-2 and J usage is TRBJ1-2, with 8 bases lining up with TRBD1. Germline trimming cut 5 bases from V and 2 bases from J; bases unmatched to any gene: 4. This CDR3 is built from 14 residues. Per germline, CDR1 SGHTA and CDR2 FQGNSA. CDR3 DNA sequence: TGTGCCAGCAGCCGGGACAGGATCAACTATGGCTACACCTTC. Translated, it gives CASSRDRINYGYTF.

V gene TRBV3-1 (or the pseudogene TRBV3-2) combines with J gene TRBJ1-1; unclear D gene. Trimming took off 2 bases at V and 5 bases at J, with 18 bases between the two ends. Germline CDR1 reads LGHDT; CDR2 reads YNNKEL (reference sequence). The CDR3 loop spans 16 amino acids. As DNA, the CDR3 is TGTGCCAGCAGCCAACACCCGTCAATTCAGAGGACTGAAGCTTTCTTT. This sequence encodes CASSQHPSIQRTEAFF.

This clone was observed a few times. The chain carries TRBV10-3 and TRBJ1-2; D is uncertain. Germline CDR1 and CDR2: ENHRY and SYGVKD. The length of the CDR3 is 11 residues. V shed 0 bases and J shed 8 bases, with 4 bases lying between them. CDR3: CAISESVGYTF. CDR3 DNA: TGTGCCATCAGTGAGTCCGTAGGCTACACCTTC.

The rearrangement joins TRBV12-3 or TRBV12-4 to TRBJ1-2; D possibly corresponds to TRBD1 (5 bases). There are 13 residues in the CDR3. The V gene lost 4 bases and the J gene lost 8 bases, with 14 bases spanning the gap. CDR3 sequence reads: CASSSTDFRGYTF. The CDR3 coding sequence is TGTGCCAGCAGTTCGACAGATTTTCGGGGCTACACCTTC.

Worth noting for this clone: Other DNA sequences in the sample encode the same CDR3. The chain has TRBV11-2 and TRBJ1-4; possibly TRBD1 for D (6 bases). The CDR3 extends over 15 amino acids. V was shortened by 6 bases and J by 7 bases, with 18 bases between the two germline ends. CDR1 SGHAT and CDR2 FQNNGV come from the germline V gene. In DNA form, the CDR3 reads TGTGCCAGCAGGAAACCGGGGGCGGGGGGTGAAAAACTGTTTTTT. Its translation: CASRKPGAGGEKLFF.

Here the CDR3 reads CASSQLTVGTPLHF. CDR3 in DNA: TGTGCCAGCAGCCAATTGACAGTTGGGACACCCCTCCACTTT. The chain carries TRBV14 and TRBJ1-6; D perhaps matches TRBD1 (5 bases). The CDR3 covers 14 residues. V dropped 2 bases and J dropped 11 bases, with 13 bases sitting between them. Per the germline V gene, CDR1 is SGHDN and CDR2 is FVKESK.

The chain employs TRBV19 and TRBJ1-6, with D uncertain. This CDR3 is built from 16 residues. V lost 4 bases and J lost 5, with 15 bases in between. CDR1 LNHDA and CDR2 SQIVND come from the germline V gene (reference sequence). In nucleotides, the CDR3 is TGTGCCAGTAGTACCCCCCGTAGCGGAAATAATTCACCCCTCCACTTT. It yields the protein CASSTPRSGNNSPLHF. Variable domain in full (rest from reference TRBV19 and TRBJ1-6): DGGITQSPKYLFRKEGQNVTLSCEQNLNHDAMYWYRQDPGQGLRLIYYSQIVNDFQKGDIAEGYSVSREKKESFPLTVTSAQKNPTAFYLCASSTPRSGNNSPLHFGNGTRLTVT.

CDR3 nucleotides: TGTGCCAGCAGTCCGGACAGGGCTAACTATGGCTACACCTTC. This sequence encodes CASSPDRANYGYTF. The chain links TRBV6-4 to TRBJ1-2, with TRBD1 matching over 8 bases. V lost 5 bases, J lost 0 bases, and 2 bases stayed unmatched. The germline gives CDR1 MRHNA, CDR2 SNTAGT. There are 14 residues in the CDR3.

This clone was recorded once. The chain links TRBV5-1 to TRBJ1-2, with a tentative D call TRBD1 (5 bases). Germline V gene sequence: CDR1 SGHRS, CDR2 YFSETQ. V was clipped by 5 bases and J by 2 bases, with 13 bases between them. This CDR3 spans 14 amino acids. The CDR3 DNA is TGCGCCAGCAGTCCTTTGTCAGGGAACTATGGCTACACCTTC. Its translation: CASSPLSGNYGYTF.

The rearrangement uses TRBV7-2 and TRBJ1-2; D is undetermined. With 5 bases removed from V and 3 bases from J, the gap between germline ends came to 10 bases. Germline CDR1 reads SGHTA; CDR2 reads FQGNSA. There are 13 residues in the CDR3. The CDR3 DNA is TGTGCCAGCAGCGCCGCAGTATACTATGGCTACACCTTC. Protein sequence: CASSAAVYYGYTF.

This chain joins TRBV5-4 and TRBJ1-1; 8 bases agree with TRBD1. The junction had 6 bases not matched to a gene; V was cut back by 1 base and J by 1 base. The CDR3 runs to 16 residues. CDR1 is SGHNT and CDR2 is YYREEE in the germline V gene (reference sequence). DNA for the CDR3: TGTGCCAGCAGCTTGCCCCTCGGGACAGGGAACACTGAAGCTTTCTTT. It is translated as CASSLPLGTGNTEAFF.

About this clone itself: Relative to the germline gene, one junction end is altered; a read error may explain this. This chain links TRBV6-5 with TRBJ2-7; 9 bases agree with TRBD1. CDR3 size: 15 residues. Germline values: CDR1 MNHEY, CDR2 SVGAGI. The chain's CDR3 is CASSTIGTGSFEQYF. Here the CDR3 DNA reads TGTGCCAGCAGTACGATAGGGACAGGGTCCTTCGAGCAGTACTTC.

This rearrangement joins TRBV29-1 to TRBJ1-1; D may be TRBD1 (5 bases). Trimming shortened V by 3 bases and J by 0 bases, and 11 bases separated the two germline ends. This CDR3 spans 14 amino acids. Looked up from germline, CDR1 is SQVTM and CDR2 is ANQGSEA. The CDR3 nucleotides read TGCAGCGTTGATAAGCCGGGGGTGAACACTGAAGCTTTCTTT. Translated, it gives CSVDKPGVNTEAFF.

This sequence joins TRBV12-3 or TRBV12-4 and TRBJ2-7; possibly TRBD1 for D (6 bases). Trimming removed 5 bases at V and 1 base at J, with 9 bases between. The CDR3 runs 13 residues. The CDR3 DNA follows: TGTGCCAGCAGTCTACAGGGATCCTACGAGCAGTACTTC. Encoded protein: CASSLQGSYEQYF.

The chain couples TRBV21-1 to TRBJ1-3; the table's TRBD1 call for D was not verified on the DNA. TRBV21-1 is tagged as a pseudogene. The CDR3 length is 15 residues. CDR3 nucleotides: TGTGCCAGCAGCAAAGAACAGGGGTCCGGAAACACCATATATTTT. It encodes CASSKEQGSGNTIYF.

This clone has only one observation. V gene TRBV3-1 (or the pseudogene TRBV3-2) combines with J gene TRBJ1-2, with D possibly being TRBD1 (6 bases). Germline lookup yields CDR1 LGHDT and CDR2 YNNKEL (reference sequence). Trimming took 1 base from V and 7 from J, leaving 13 bases between them. There are 14 residues in the CDR3. CDR3 amino acids: CASSQAIAGAGYTF. CDR3 DNA: TGTGCCAGCAGCCAAGCCATTGCAGGGGCTGGCTACACCTTC.

V is TRBV19 and J is TRBJ1-1; tentative D call: TRBD1 (6 bases). This CDR3 is built from 14 residues. Trimming took 4 bases from V and 7 from J, leaving 16 bases between them. Germline CDR1 and CDR2: LNHDA and SQIVND (reference sequence). DNA of the CDR3: TGTGCCAGTAGTACTCTCGGGGGGCGCGGTGAAGCTTTCTTT. It is translated as CASSTLGGRGEAFF.

The CDR3 loop is CAWDGKGRRTEAFF. Written as DNA, the CDR3 is TGTGCCTGGGACGGTAAGGGGAGGAGAACTGAAGCTTTCTTT. The rearrangement links TRBV30 to TRBJ1-1; the D gene is possibly TRBD1 (5 bases). This CDR3 is built from 14 residues. Between the trimmed V and J ends, which lost 5 bases and 5 bases, there was a span of 18 bases. The germline V gene encodes CDR1 GTSNPN and CDR2 SVGIG (reference sequence).

The rearrangement links TRBV10-3 to TRBJ1-2, with a weak D call TRBD1 (5 bases). The CDR3 is 13 amino acids. V was trimmed by 5 bases and J by 5 bases, leaving 12 bases between them. Germline-derived CDR1 and CDR2 are ENHRY and SYGVKD. The CDR3 spells CAISQQALYGYTF. CDR3 nucleotides: TGTGCCATCAGTCAACAGGCGTTGTATGGCTACACCTTC.

The chain carries TRBV3-1 (or the pseudogene TRBV3-2) and TRBJ2-7; weak D call: TRBD2 (6 bases). The CDR3 is 14 residues long. Trimming left V 4 bases short and J 1 base short, with 11 bases between. Germline V gene lookup returns CDR1 LGHDT and CDR2 YNNKEL (reference sequence). CDR3 nucleotides: TGTGCCAGCAGCCCACGGGACTTGTCCTACGAGCAGTACTTC. Protein: CASSPRDLSYEQYF.

CDR3 nucleotides: TGTGCCACCAGCAGAAGGGGTGATTACACTCCCGGCAAAAACATTCAGTACTTC. Translating it yields CATSRRGDYTPGKNIQYF. The chain couples TRBV15 to TRBJ2-4, with D possibly matching TRBD1 (5 bases). CDR1 is LNHNV and CDR2 is YYDKDF in the germline V gene (reference sequence). This CDR3 has 18 residues. V shed 2 bases and J shed 3 bases, with 20 bases lying between them.

J is TRBJ2-7 and V is TRBV18; D remains unclear. Trimming took off 6 bases at V and 0 bases at J, with 12 bases between the two ends. The germline V gene has CDR1 KGHSH and CDR2 LQKENI. The CDR3 sequence is 14 residues long. In DNA, the CDR3 is TGTGCCAGCTCGCTCTCACAGAGCTCCTACGAGCAGTACTTC. It codes for CASSLSQSSYEQYF.

The rearrangement joins TRBV10-2 to TRBJ1-1; TRBD1 matches 8 bases. Losses at the gene ends were 2 bases for V and 2 bases for J; bases not matched to a gene: 10. This CDR3 spans 17 amino acids. The V gene's germline CDR1 is WSHSY and CDR2 SAAADI. The CDR3 loop reads CASSETGQGGLNTEAFF. Written as DNA, the CDR3 is TGCGCCAGCAGTGAGACCGGACAGGGCGGATTAAACACTGAAGCTTTCTTT.

This chain connects TRBV3-1 (or the pseudogene TRBV3-2) to TRBJ1-6; no reliable D call. Trimming took off 0 bases at V and 6 bases at J, with 3 bases between the two ends. CDR1 and CDR2 (germline): LGHDT, YNNKEL (reference sequence). The CDR3 is 13 amino acids. The CDR3 protein is CASSQERNSPLHF. CDR3 sequence (DNA): TGTGCCAGCAGCCAAGAGCGTAATTCACCCCTCCACTTT.

The CDR3 loop reads CASSGQGLDEKLFF. In nucleotides, the CDR3 is TGTGCCAGCAGCGGACAGGGTCTGGACGAAAAACTGTTTTTT. This chain links TRBV5-4 with TRBJ1-4; 8 bases line up with TRBD1. CDR3 length: 14 amino acids. The germline CDR1 and CDR2 sequences are SGHNT and YYREEE (reference sequence). J lost 8 bases, V lost 4 bases, and 7 bases had no gene match.

V and J are TRBV6-5 and TRBJ2-7; the D gene is possibly TRBD1 (5 bases). Germline assignment: CDR1 MNHEY and CDR2 SVGAGI. Trimming took 7 bases from V and 0 from J, leaving 16 bases between them. This CDR3 spans 15 amino acids. The CDR3 region is CASTPGHSSSYEQYF. CDR3 DNA: TGTGCCAGCACCCCTGGACATTCGAGCTCCTACGAGCAGTACTTC.